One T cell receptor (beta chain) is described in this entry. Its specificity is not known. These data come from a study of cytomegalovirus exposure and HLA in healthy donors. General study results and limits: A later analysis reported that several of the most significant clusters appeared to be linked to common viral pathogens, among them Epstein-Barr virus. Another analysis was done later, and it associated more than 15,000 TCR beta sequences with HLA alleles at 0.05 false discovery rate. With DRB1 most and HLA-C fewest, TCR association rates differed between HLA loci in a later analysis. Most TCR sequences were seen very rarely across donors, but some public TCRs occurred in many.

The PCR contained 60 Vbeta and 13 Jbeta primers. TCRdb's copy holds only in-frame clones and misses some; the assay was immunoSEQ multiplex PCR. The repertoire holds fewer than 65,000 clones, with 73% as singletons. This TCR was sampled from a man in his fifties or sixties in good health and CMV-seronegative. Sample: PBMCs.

The CDR3: CASSLGEDRGYGYTF. CDR3 coding DNA: TGTGCCAGCAGCTTAGGAGAGGACAGGGGCTATGGCTACACCTTC. The chain links TRBV7-6 to TRBJ1-2; 9 positions agree with TRBD1. The length of the CDR3 is 15 residues. In germline, CDR1 is SGHVS, CDR2 FNYEAQ. Trimming took 1 base from V and 4 from J; bases not matched to a gene: 4.